The source of this T cell receptor (beta chain) is a study of molecular identifiers for immune sequencing clone quantification. MiXCR was run by TCRdb on the PCR reads, yielding one entry per CDR3 protein. The table has around 460,000 distinct CDR3 sequences, around 25% seen once; the top ten hold approximately 0.76%. In this sample, this clonotype turned up a few times. The CDR3 contains 12 residues. Germline lookup yields CDR1 GTSNPN and CDR2 SVGIG (reference sequence). V lost 1 base, J lost 4 bases, and 0 bases stayed unmatched. The clonotype comes from a human donor in good health. Some libraries in this study had Jurkat cell RNA spiked in. Sequencing used naive CD8+ T cells from blood, with Jurkat cell RNA spiked in. Subset here: FACS-sorted CD8+CD4-CCR7+CD45RA+ naive T cells. This sequence joins TRBV30 and TRBJ1-1, with 7 bases matching TRBD1. In DNA, the CDR3 is TGTGCCTGGAGTGACAGGGGCACTGAAGCTTTCTTT. The encoded protein is CAWSDRGTEAFF. Drawing the rest from reference TRBV30 and TRBJ1-1, the complete variable domain is SQTIHQWPATLVQPVGSPLSLECTVEGTSNPNLYWYRQAAGRGLQLLFYSVGIGQISSEVPQNLSASRPQDRQFILSSKKLLLSDSGFYLCAWSDRGTEAFFGQGTRLTVV.